This entry concerns a single T cell receptor beta chain. This receptor's antigen is unknown. It has no much larger one-base neighbor in the sample; base qualities were not kept. In the paper's terms, the time point label means: about 28 days (+/-7) after the second vaccine dose. AZD1222 recipients whose second dose came at about 4 weeks and those whose second dose came at about 12 weeks were combined into one group, since spike-specific TCR depth and breadth did not differ between the two schedules. Vaccinee samples were obtained from the UK trials COV001 and COV002, which included a single-blind randomized controlled phase 2/3 trial of AZD1222 (ChAdOx1 nCoV-19) in healthy adults. For TCRbeta chain sequencing, PBMC samples were collected from trial participants at day 0 and at day 28 after the second dose. The CDR3 regions of human TCRbeta chains were analyzed by immunosequencing. As for how the authors treated the data: Repertoire TCRs were matched against a reference library of SARS-CoV-2-specific TCRs generated with the MIRA antigen-specificity platform. Breadth was defined as the fraction of unique TCRs that were SARS-CoV-2-associated, and depth was defined as the fraction of total T cells that were SARS-CoV-2-associated. Using the MIRA data, each spike-specific TCR was assigned both to the spike region to which the TCR was reactive and to a CD4 or CD8 class. Log10-transformed breadth and depth values were compared by one-way ANOVA with Sidak's multiple comparisons tests. TCRdb limited this immuneACCESS table to in-frame rearrangements with V and J called. A share of clones is missing; checked studies link under half to unresolved V genes, and the rest is unexplained. V, J and clone size derive from that table, while D and trimming were established from the DNA sequence. This sample comprises about 69,000 clones, approximately 87% of them detected only once. The leading ten clones occupy around a quarter of the sample.

This record belongs to a study of T cell responses to AZD1222 COVID-19 vaccine (dated by TCRdb to the early 2020s). With respect to the entire study: TCR sequencing was performed for over 230 trial participants, of whom about 200 were given two doses of AZD1222 and approximately 25 were given two doses of MenACWY control vaccine. Trial participants were enrolled by age into 18-55, 56-69 and 70-plus year subgroups, with approximately 160, 26 and 62 TCR-sequenced participants respectively.

Between the V and J ends, shortened by 0 bases and 4 bases respectively, the junction contains 7 bases. From a lookup of the germline V gene, CDR1 and CDR2 are LGHNA and YNFKEQ. The CDR3 runs 14 amino acids, cysteine and phenylalanine included. CDR3 DNA only is kept here, 42 bases in frame from base 1. Broad study findings and their caveats: In the small 56-69-year group, the increase in depth fell short of significance, most likely because of low power. Nearly half of unique spike-specific TCRs reportedly recognized epitopes outside regions mutated in the B.1.351 and B.1.1.7 variants. The vaccine-associated CD4 TCRs covered the entire spike protein, and the dominant responses fell in regions 160-218 and 743-854. After two AZD1222 doses, both the breadth and the depth of spike-specific TCRs were significantly higher than at day 0 and than in MenACWY recipients. Conclusions about previously exposed vaccinees are limited because only six or seven AZD1222 recipients were SARS-CoV-2 seropositive at baseline. Because no day 14 peak-response samples were available, repertoires were characterized only after the peak T cell response. Most participants were white British and females outnumbered males, and the authors suggested that clonal diversity may have been underestimated.

Here the sequenced sample was peripheral blood, taken 28 days after the second AZD1222 dose. Rearrangement joined TRBV4-2 to TRBJ1-3; no D segment can be confidently identified. This sequence originates from an adult who received the AZD1222 COVID-19 vaccine. The DNA sequence follows: TGTGCCAGCAGCCAAGACAGGATCGGAAACACCATATATTTT. Its translation reads: CASSQDRIGNTIYF.